The 23 T cell receptor beta chains in this list originate from one sample, sequenced in a study of T cell responses to AZD1222 COVID-19 vaccine. The method was immunoSEQ multiplex PCR; TCRdb's version includes in-frame clones alone and lacks a portion of them. The data show about 62,000 clones, more than 70% seen once. Sequenced here: peripheral blood, sampled on day 0 of AZD1222 vaccination. The receptors were sampled from an adult in good health.

The chain recombines TRBV6-5 with TRBJ2-3, with D perhaps matching TRBD1 (6 bases). V was cut by 7 bases and J by 6 bases, with 17 bases left in between. The CDR3 length is 14 residues. Germline V gene sequence: CDR1 MNHEY, CDR2 SVGAGI. CDR3 sequence (DNA): TGTGCCAGCAAAACAGCAGGGGCAGGGGATACGCAGTATTTT. Its protein is CASKTAGAGDTQYF.

This chain links TRBV19 with TRBJ1-2; D is unclear. Germline assignment: CDR1 LNHDA and CDR2 SQIVND (reference sequence). This CDR3 region has 12 residues. V lost 11 bases and J lost 6, with 16 bases in between. The CDR3 region has the DNA TGTGCCTCACACCGAGGGAGGGATGGCTACACCTTC. Its translation is CASHRGRDGYTF.

This chain uses TRBV7-3 with TRBJ2-3; TRBD2 matches at 11 bases. The germline V gene encodes CDR1 SGHTA and CDR2 FQGTGA. With V trimmed by 4 bases and J by 2 bases, 2 bases remained unmatched. This CDR3 contains 15 residues. CDR3 in amino acids: CASSSSGGFTDTQYF. CDR3 in DNA: TGTGCCAGCAGCTCTAGCGGGGGGTTCACAGATACGCAGTATTTT. Based on the CDR3 plus reference TRBV7-3 and TRBJ2-3, the full variable domain is GAGVSQTPSNKVTEKGKYVELRCDPISGHTALYWYRQSLGQGPEFLIYFQGTGAADDSGLPNDRFFAVRPEGSVSTLKIQRTERGDSAVYLCASSSSGGFTDTQYFGPGTRLTVL.

The rearrangement uses TRBV27 and TRBJ1-4; D is uncertain. Germline V lookup: CDR1 MNHEY, CDR2 SMNVEV (reference sequence). The CDR3 runs to 12 residues. V lost 8 bases, J lost 6 bases, and 10 bases lay in between. CDR3 loop: CASGRIYEKLFF. CDR3 DNA: TGTGCCAGCGGTCGGATTTATGAAAAACTGTTTTTT.

The chain has TRBV28 and TRBJ2-6; D is possibly TRBD1 (6 bases). CDR1 is MDHEN, CDR2 SYDVKM, per germline. This CDR3 has 12 amino acids. The V end lost 8 bases, the J end lost 11 bases, and 13 bases lay between the germline ends. CDR3 protein: CASSGHFDVLTF. The CDR3 coding sequence is TGTGCCAGCTCGGGACACTTCGACGTCCTGACTTTC.

The V gene is TRBV30, the J gene TRBJ1-4; TRBD1 aligns across 9 bases. CDR3 length: 14 residues. Germline CDR1 reads GTSNPN; CDR2 reads SVGIG (reference sequence). DNA for the CDR3: TGTGGCACAGGGGGCCTTGCAACTAATGAAAAACTGTTTTTT. Translating gives CGTGGLATNEKLFF.

CDR3: CASSKMRGYEQYF. CDR3 bases: TGTGCCAGCAGTAAAATGCGGGGGTACGAGCAGTACTTC. This sequence joins TRBV12-3 or TRBV12-4 and TRBJ2-7; 7 bases are shared with TRBD2. CDR3 size: 13 residues. The V segment lost 5 bases and the J segment 4 bases; nucleotides outside the gene matches: 5.

This sequence joins TRBV4-3 and TRBJ1-2; D call uncertain. Germline assignment: CDR1 LGHNA and CDR2 YSLEER. CDR3 length equals 16 residues. The V gene lost 0 bases and the J gene lost 2 bases, with 13 bases spanning the gap. CDR3 in amino acids: CASSQDRWVDNYGYTF. CDR3 DNA: TGCGCCAGCAGCCAAGATAGGTGGGTGGACAACTATGGCTACACCTTC.

The chain has TRBV7-9 and TRBJ1-4, with 8 positions matching TRBD1. Germline lookup yields CDR1 SEHNR and CDR2 FQNEAQ (reference sequence). This CDR3 region has 16 residues. With 1 base clipped from V and 7 bases from J, the junction kept 8 bases outside the gene matches. The CDR3, as DNA: TGTGCCAGCAGCTTAGAATCTGGACAGGGACGTGAAAAACTGTTTTTT. Its translation: CASSLESGQGREKLFF. Full variable domain (rest looked up from reference TRBV7-9 and TRBJ1-4): DTGVSQNPRHKITKRGQNVTFRCDPISEHNRLYWYRQTLGQGPEFLTYFQNEAQLEKSRLLSDRFSAERPKGSFSTLEIQRTEQGDSAMYLCASSLESGQGREKLFFGSGTQLSVL.

The CDR3 region is CASSLGASGDETQYF. The CDR3 DNA reads as TGTGCCAGCAGCTTAGGGGCTAGCGGGGATGAGACCCAGTACTTC. V is TRBV7-7 and J is TRBJ2-5; 9 nucleotides line up with TRBD2. Germline CDR1 is SSHAT and CDR2 is FNYEAQ (reference sequence). Losses at the gene ends were 1 base for V and 5 bases for J; bases not matched to a gene: 5. The CDR3 has 15 residues.

The V gene is TRBV7-2, the J gene TRBJ1-4; D not resolved. V dropped 2 bases and J dropped 3 bases, with 10 bases sitting between them. This CDR3 is 15 amino acids long. From germline, CDR1 is SGHTA and CDR2 FQGNSA. The chain's CDR3 is CASSLRATANEKLFF. DNA of the CDR3: TGTGCCAGCAGCTTACGCGCAACGGCTAATGAAAAACTGTTTTTT.

This chain connects TRBV5-6 to TRBJ1-1; D remains ambiguous. Trimming cost V 0 bases and J 4 bases, with 10 bases left between them. The CDR3 contains 14 residues. Germline V gene lookup returns CDR1 SGHDT and CDR2 YYEEEE. CDR3: CASSLGQVGTEAFF. The CDR3 bases are TGTGCCAGCAGCTTGGGTCAGGTCGGCACTGAAGCTTTCTTT.

CDR3 sequence (DNA): TGTGCCAGCAGCTTGGGGCTGTCGTCGTATGGCTACACCTTC. Its protein product is CASSLGLSSYGYTF. The chain carries TRBV7-9 and TRBJ1-2; D might be TRBD1 (5 bases). CDR3 size: 14 residues. Germline CDR1 SEHNR, CDR2 FQNEAQ (reference sequence). V was pared by 3 bases and J by 5 bases, with 13 bases between.

V is TRBV19 and J is TRBJ1-5; D is possibly TRBD1 (6 bases). The germline CDR1 and CDR2 sequences are LNHDA and SQIVND (reference sequence). This CDR3 is built from 15 residues. V gave up 4 bases and J gave up 2 bases, with 12 bases separating them. The CDR3 DNA sequence: TGTGCCAGTAGTAATGCGGGGGGGCGCAATCAGCCCCAGCATTTT. Translated, it gives CASSNAGGRNQPQHF.

V usage is TRBV18 and J usage is TRBJ2-3, with 8 bases aligning to TRBD1. J lost 0 bases, V lost 1 base, and 3 bases had no gene match. The CDR3 is 16 amino acids. Germline CDR1 reads KGHSH; CDR2 reads LQKENI. Here the CDR3 DNA reads TGTGCCAGCTCACCACGACAGGGGACTAGCACAGATACGCAGTATTTT. Residues: CASSPRQGTSTDTQYF.

On this clone: The sample contains more than one DNA sequence encoding this CDR3. The chain employs TRBV7-9 and TRBJ2-1; D gene ambiguous. Trimming took off 0 bases at V and 1 base at J, with 4 bases between the two ends. Germline V gene sequence: CDR1 SEHNR, CDR2 FQNEAQ (reference sequence). This CDR3 has 14 residues. The DNA for the CDR3 is TGTGCCAGCAGCTTAGCCGGTTCCTACAATGAGCAGTTCTTC. This translates into CASSLAGSYNEQFF.

The chain has TRBV6-2 or TRBV6-3 and TRBJ2-3, with 7 bases identical to TRBD2. Germline V gene data show CDR1 as MNHEY and CDR2 as SVGEGT. The CDR3 contains 15 residues. Trimming took 5 bases from V and 7 from J; bases not matched to a gene: 12. The CDR3 bases are TGTGCCAGCAGTGGGCTTGGCGGGGGAACTTATACGCAGTATTTT. This encodes CASSGLGGGTYTQYF.

This chain uses TRBV10-3 with TRBJ1-4, with D hard to call. This CDR3 has 17 residues. The V and J ends lost 5 bases and 0 bases respectively, with 16 bases between them. Germline CDR1 is ENHRY and CDR2 is SYGVKD. Written as DNA, the CDR3 is TGTGCCATCAGTCGAACAGATAAACTTGCAACTAATGAAAAACTGTTTTTT. It is translated as CAISRTDKLATNEKLFF.

The V call is TRBV21-1, the J call TRBJ2-1; the table names TRBD1, a call not compared with the DNA. TRBV21-1 constitutes a pseudogene. The CDR3 runs 13 residues. The CDR3: CAGQGSSYNEQFF. Here the CDR3 DNA reads TGTGCCGGACAGGGTAGCTCCTACAATGAGCAGTTCTTC.

This chain uses TRBV4-2 with TRBJ2-7; no clear D gene. CDR3 length equals 15 residues. The ends were cut back, 3 bases at V and 6 bases at J, with 18 bases in the middle. Looked up from germline, CDR1 is LGHNA and CDR2 is YNFKEQ. The CDR3 is CASSQSWSLGFEQYF. DNA for the CDR3: TGTGCCAGCAGCCAGTCCTGGAGCTTAGGTTTCGAGCAGTACTTC.

The CDR3 DNA follows: TGTGCCAGCAGCCCACGGACGGGGGCCCTTAGGGATGAGCAGTTCTTC. Its translation is CASSPRTGALRDEQFF. The chain joins TRBV7-9 to TRBJ2-1, with D perhaps given as TRBD1 or TRBD2 (6 bases each). The CDR3 contains 16 residues. The V gene's germline CDR1 is SEHNR and CDR2 FQNEAQ (reference sequence). With 5 bases removed from V and 8 bases from J, the gap between germline ends came to 22 bases.

This clone appeared once. The chain carries TRBV7-2 and TRBJ2-2; D is uncertain. Germline V gives CDR1 SGHTA, CDR2 FQGNSA. The CDR3 contains 14 residues. The V end lost 2 bases, the J end lost 4 bases, and 8 bases lay between the germline ends. CDR3 residues: CASSLQSTTGELFF. The CDR3, as DNA: TGTGCCAGCAGCTTACAGTCCACCACCGGGGAGCTGTTTTTT.

The rearrangement links TRBV27 to TRBJ1-1; weak D call: TRBD1 (6 bases). This CDR3 has 13 residues. The germline V gene encodes CDR1 MNHEY and CDR2 SMNVEV (reference sequence). Trimming took off 0 bases at V and 9 bases at J, with 11 bases between the two ends. CDR3 in amino acids: CASSLSVRGQAFF. As DNA, the CDR3 is TGTGCCAGCAGTTTATCTGTCCGGGGGCAAGCTTTCTTT.